This T cell receptor beta chain was found in a study of blood T cell repertoires in COVID-19. Germline V gene lookup returns CDR1 SGHTA and CDR2 FQGNSA. The junction had 15 bases not matched to a gene; V was cut back by 7 bases and J by 0 bases. The CDR3 covers 17 residues. In the source study's methods: From reference gene primer amplification, estimates of nucleated cell counts were derived. Assay: immunoSEQ multiplex PCR; the TCRdb copy retains only in-frame clones and omits some. V and J calls and clone size come straight from that table; D and trimming were deduced from the DNA. This sample has approximately 210,000 clones, with around 89% found just once.

This chain connects TRBV7-2 to TRBJ2-7; TRBD2 matches 7 bases. Sequenced input: peripheral blood. The TCR comes from a human donor in a cohort sampled during active COVID-19. CDR3 in amino acids: CASTSGLDGRSSYEQYF. CDR3 nucleotide sequence: TGTGCCAGCACCTCTGGACTAGATGGGAGGAGCTCCTACGAGCAGTACTTC.